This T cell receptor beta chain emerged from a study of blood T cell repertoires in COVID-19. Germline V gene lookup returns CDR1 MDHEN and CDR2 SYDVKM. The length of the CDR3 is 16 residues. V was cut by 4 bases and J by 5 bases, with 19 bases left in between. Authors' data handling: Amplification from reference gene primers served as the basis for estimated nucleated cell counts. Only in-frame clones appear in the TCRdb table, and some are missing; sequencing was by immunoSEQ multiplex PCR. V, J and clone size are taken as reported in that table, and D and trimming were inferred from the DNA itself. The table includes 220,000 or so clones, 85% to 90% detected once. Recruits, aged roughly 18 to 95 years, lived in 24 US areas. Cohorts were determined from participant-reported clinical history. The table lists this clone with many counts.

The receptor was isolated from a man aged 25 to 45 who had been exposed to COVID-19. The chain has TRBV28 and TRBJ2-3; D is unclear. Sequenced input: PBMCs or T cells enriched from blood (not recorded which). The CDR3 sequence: CASSSVSRLFIDTQYF. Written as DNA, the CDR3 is TGTGCCAGCAGTTCCGTGAGCAGACTTTTTATAGATACGCAGTATTTT.